These 12 T cell receptor beta chains were all obtained from the same sample, sequenced in a study of molecular identifiers for immune sequencing clone quantification. One entry per CDR3 protein results from TCRdb running MiXCR on the PCR reads. Seen here are approximately 550,000 distinct CDR3 sequences, around a fifth observed once, and the top ten hold approximately 0.8%. The sample was naive CD8+ T cells from blood, with Jurkat cell RNA spiked in. Subset given: FACS-sorted CD8+CD4-CCR7+CD45RA+ naive T cells. The receptors originated from a human donor in good health. Some libraries in this study had Jurkat cell RNA spiked in.

This clonotype was observed many times. CDR3 bases: TGTGCCAGCACTCAGGGGAGCACTGAAGCTTTCTTT. Amino acid sequence: CASTQGSTEAFF. This rearrangement joins TRBV12-3 or TRBV12-4 to TRBJ1-1; tentative D call: TRBD1 (6 bases). Trimming shortened V by 7 bases and J by 4 bases, and 10 bases separated the two germline ends. CDR3 size: 12 residues.

The sample holds a few counts of this clonotype. The chain combines TRBV6-2 or TRBV6-3 with TRBJ2-2; 13 bases match TRBD2. CDR1 is MNHEY, CDR2 SVGEGT, per germline. V lost 6 bases to trimming and J lost 5 bases; unmatched junction nucleotides: 6. The CDR3 spans 16 residues. DNA for the CDR3: TGTGCCAGCAGCCGTACGACTAGCGGGAGGACCGGGGAGCTGTTTTTT. It yields the protein CASSRTTSGRTGELFF.

A few counts support this clonotype. The gene calls are TRBV4-2 and TRBJ2-7, with 8 bases matching TRBD2. The CDR3 contains 16 residues. With 3 bases clipped from V and 0 bases from J, the junction kept 7 bases outside the gene matches. From germline, CDR1 is LGHNA and CDR2 YNFKEQ. This CDR3 is CASSQATSVFSYEQYF. For the CDR3, the DNA is TGTGCCAGCAGCCAGGCGACTAGCGTCTTCTCCTACGAGCAGTACTTC.

For this clonotype: This sequence may be a read error, since a much larger clone differs from it by one base. This chain links TRBV30 with TRBJ2-1, with 8 positions matching TRBD2. CDR3 length equals 13 residues. J lost 16 bases, V lost 4 bases, and 15 bases had no gene match. Germline loops: CDR1 GTSNPN, CDR2 SVGIG (reference sequence). Written as DNA, the CDR3 is TGTGCCTGGAACGGCGCCGGGGGACTAGTGCTCTTCTTC. As protein: CAWNGAGGLVLFF.

This clonotype was seen ten or more times. The CDR3 DNA follows: TGTGCCAGCAGCTTAGGGGGGGGCCTTATGGATACGCAGTATTTT. Its translation is CASSLGGGLMDTQYF. J is TRBJ2-3 and V is TRBV7-8; D might be TRBD2 (7 bases). Deletions cut 1 base from V and 6 bases from J, with 14 bases between. CDR3 length: 15 residues. Germline V gene sequence: CDR1 SGHVS, CDR2 FQNEAQ. The complete variable domain, with remaining parts taken from reference TRBV7-8 and TRBJ2-3, reads GAGVSQSPRYKVAKRGQDVALRCDPISGHVSLFWYQQALGQGPEFLTYFQNEAQLDKSGLPSDRFFAERPEGSVSTLKIQRTQQEDSAVYLCASSLGGGLMDTQYFGPGTRLTVL.

The chain couples TRBV19 to TRBJ2-7; no clear D gene. Germline V gene data show CDR1 as LNHDA and CDR2 as SQIVND (reference sequence). Trimming took off 7 bases at V and 3 bases at J, with 13 bases between the two ends. The length of the CDR3 is 13 residues. The CDR3 loop reads CASKHTGRYEQYF. The CDR3 bases are TGTGCCAGTAAACATACGGGCCGCTACGAGCAGTACTTC.

This clonotype has more than one count but fewer than ten. V and J are TRBV5-6 and TRBJ2-7, with D perhaps matching TRBD1 (5 bases). Per the germline V gene, CDR1 is SGHDT and CDR2 is YYEEEE. The CDR3 sequence is 13 residues long. Between the trimmed V and J ends, which lost 1 base and 6 bases, there was a span of 11 bases. The CDR3 loop reads CASSLYQGSEQYF. The CDR3 region has the DNA TGTGCCAGCAGCTTGTACCAGGGAAGCGAGCAGTACTTC.

In this sample, this clonotype turned up a few times. The CDR3 nucleotides are TGTGCCAGCAGCCCCCCCCTCCAGTCCTACGAGCAGTACTTC. Translation: CASSPPLQSYEQYF. The chain recombines TRBV11-2 with TRBJ2-7; D is unclear. This CDR3 region has 14 residues. Germline lookup yields CDR1 SGHAT and CDR2 FQNNGV. V lost 5 bases and J lost 1, with 12 bases in between.

The rearrangement uses TRBV28 and TRBJ2-1; D is unclear. Trimming left V 3 bases short and J 5 bases short, with 11 bases between. The CDR3 is 14 residues long. Per germline, CDR1 MDHEN and CDR2 SYDVKM. The CDR3 DNA follows: TGTGCCAGCAGTTTTCGTGGGATCAACAATGAGCAGTTCTTC. Protein product: CASSFRGINNEQFF. Using reference TRBV28 and TRBJ2-1 for the parts outside the CDR3, the full variable domain is DVKVTQSSRYLVKRTGEKVFLECVQDMDHENMFWYRQDPGLGLRLIYFSYDVKMKEKGDIPEGYSVSREKKERFSLILESASTNQTSMYLCASSFRGINNEQFFGPGTRLTVL.

In DNA form, the CDR3 reads TGTGCCAGCAGCCTGTGGGACAGGCCCCGAGGAGATACGCAGTATTTT. It specifies CASSLWDRPRGDTQYF. The chain has TRBV5-5 and TRBJ2-3, with 8 bases fitting TRBD1. V was clipped by 4 bases and J by 5 bases; unmatched bases: 12. The CDR3 is 16 residues long. From germline, CDR1 is SGHKS and CDR2 YYEKEE (reference sequence).

The V and J genes are TRBV6-2 or TRBV6-3 and TRBJ2-1; a weak D match, TRBD1 (5 bases). Germline V gene sequence: CDR1 MNHEY, CDR2 SVGEGT. The CDR3 spans 14 residues. V lost 5 bases and J 8 bases, leaving 16 bases between the germline ends. In nucleotides, the CDR3 is TGTGCCAGCAGTAAAACTCAGGGATGGGATGAGCAGTTCTTC. It specifies CASSKTQGWDEQFF.

In this sample, this clonotype turned up many times. The chain links TRBV20-1 to TRBJ1-1; 7 bases agree with TRBD1. With 3 bases clipped from V and 4 bases from J, the junction kept 2 bases outside the gene matches. The CDR3 length is 12 residues. Germline CDR1 and CDR2: DFQATT and SNEGSKA (reference sequence). DNA of the CDR3: TGCAGTGCTAGCAGGGGGATCACTGAAGCTTTCTTT. Translated: CSASRGITEAFF.